These T cell receptor beta chains were read from a single sample in a study of T cells in Graves' hyperthyroidism and ophthalmopathy. TCRdb re-called the multiplex PCR reads through MiXCR, storing one row per CDR3 protein. There are some 300,000 distinct CDR3 sequences in the sample; roughly 14% occur only once, and 7.8% lies in the top ten. The material sequenced was blood. All receptors derive from a woman in her twenties or thirties with Graves' hyperthyroidism that later progressed to Graves' ophthalmopathy. CDR3s include the opening cysteine and the closing phenylalanine or tryptophan. Each record gives: D gene, J gene, V gene, clone size, CDR3 DNA, CDR3 protein. A D gene is named only where the DNA matches it firmly. Some rows have no size entry. The others give once, few or many, or a class for an expanded clone.

D: NA
J: TRBJ1-1
V: TRBV19
size: many
DNA: TGTGCCAGTAGTATAGGTCGGAACACTGAAGCTTTCTTT
CDR3: CASSIGRNTEAFF

D: NA
J: TRBJ2-2
V: TRBV2
size: many
DNA: TGTGCCAGCAGGCCCTCGTTCACCGGGGAGCTGTTTTTT
CDR3: CASRPSFTGELFF

D: NA
J: TRBJ1-4
V: TRBV25-1
size: NA
DNA: TGTGCCAGCAGTGACCCTGGAGGGTTGGAAGAAAAACTGTTTTTT
CDR3: CASSDPGGLEEKLFF

D: NA
J: TRBJ1-1
V: TRBV7-2
size: NA
DNA: TGTGCCAGCAGCTTAGGGGGGGGGTCCCTCACTGAAGCTTTCTTT
CDR3: CASSLGGGSLTEAFF

D: TRBD1
J: TRBJ1-5
V: TRBV11-2
size: many
DNA: TGTGCCAGCAGCCGGGGACAGGGGGATCAGCCCCAGCATTTT
CDR3: CASSRGQGDQPQHF

D: NA
J: TRBJ2-7
V: TRBV4-2
size: few
DNA: TGTGCCAGCAGCCAAGATGATTCCTTCTACGAGCAGTACTTC
CDR3: CASSQDDSFYEQYF

D: NA
J: TRBJ2-1
V: TRBV6-2/TRBV6-3
size: NA
DNA: TGTGCCAGCAGCTCACTAGTTAATGAGCAGTTCTTC
CDR3: CASSSLVNEQFF

D: NA
J: TRBJ2-3
V: TRBV11-1
size: few
DNA: TGTGCCAGCAGCTTAGTCCCGGGACAACTAAACACAGATACGCAGTATTTT
CDR3: CASSLVPGQLNTDTQYF

D: TRBD2
J: TRBJ2-7
V: TRBV4-3
size: NA
DNA: TGCGCCAGCAGCCAAGATTCCGGGACTAGCGGGTACGAGCAGTACTTC
CDR3: CASSQDSGTSGYEQYF

D: TRBD2
J: TRBJ2-2
V: TRBV20-1
size: NA
DNA: TGCAGTGCTAGAGATCCGCGGGAGGGCTCAGTCACCGGGGAGCTGTTTTTT
CDR3: CSARDPREGSVTGELFF

D: NA
J: TRBJ2-7
V: TRBV6-2/TRBV6-3
size: many
DNA: TGTGCCAGCAGTCCTGGACAGCTTATCTACGAGCAGTACTTC
CDR3: CASSPGQLIYEQYF

D: TRBD1
J: TRBJ2-7
V: TRBV3-1
size: once
DNA: TGTGCCAGCACTCCGGACCGGGACAGGGGGCCCTACGAGCAGTACTTC
CDR3: CASTPDRDRGPYEQYF

D: NA
J: TRBJ2-2
V: TRBV3-1
size: many
DNA: TGTGCCAGCAGCCAAGGTTGGTCCCCCGGGGAGCTGTTTTTT
CDR3: CASSQGWSPGELFF

D: NA
J: TRBJ2-5
V: TRBV18
size: many
DNA: TGTGCCAGCTCACCACCGACGGAGACCCAGTACTTC
CDR3: CASSPPTETQYF

D: NA
J: TRBJ2-3
V: TRBV5-1
size: many
DNA: TGCGCCAGCAGCTCCCAGGGAGGCACAGATACGCAGTATTTT
CDR3: CASSSQGGTDTQYF

D: TRBD2
J: TRBJ2-1
V: TRBV6-2/TRBV6-3
size: NA
DNA: TGTGCCAGCAGCCCCCGAGCGGGAGAGACCTACAATGAGCAGTTCTTC
CDR3: CASSPRAGETYNEQFF

D: NA
J: TRBJ2-5
V: TRBV5-6
size: many
DNA: TGTGCCAGCAGAACCGGACAGAACCAAGAGACCCAGTACTTC
CDR3: CASRTGQNQETQYF

D: TRBD2
J: TRBJ2-5
V: TRBV5-1
size: NA
DNA: TGCGCCAGCAGCTTGAAGAGCGGGACTCGTACCGTCCAAGAGACCCAGTACTTC
CDR3: CASSLKSGTRTVQETQYF

D: NA
J: TRBJ2-2
V: TRBV7-9
size: many
DNA: TGTGCCAGCAGCCGGGGAGCCGGGGAGCTGTTTTTT
CDR3: CASSRGAGELFF

D: NA
J: TRBJ1-2
V: TRBV6-5
size: many
DNA: TGTGCCAGCAGTTACTCCGGCCGGCAGCCCTATGGCTACACCTTC
CDR3: CASSYSGRQPYGYTF

D: NA
J: TRBJ2-3
V: TRBV4-1
size: many
DNA: TGCGCCAGCAGCCAAACCGGGAGAGACACAGATACGCAGTATTTT
CDR3: CASSQTGRDTDTQYF

D: NA
J: TRBJ2-2
V: TRBV28
size: NA
DNA: TGTGCCAGCAGTTTGGGGGGGGCCCACACCGGGGAGCTGTTTTTT
CDR3: CASSLGGAHTGELFF

D: NA
J: TRBJ2-2
V: TRBV6-1
size: NA
DNA: TGTGCCAGCAATCCTACAGGAACGGTGAGGCTCACCGGGGAGCTGTTTTTT
CDR3: CASNPTGTVRLTGELFF

D: TRBD2
J: TRBJ2-5
V: TRBV4-1
size: NA
DNA: TGCGCCAGCAGCCAAGGGCTAGCGGGCACCCAAGAGACCCAGTACTTC
CDR3: CASSQGLAGTQETQYF

D: NA
J: TRBJ2-1
V: TRBV14
size: many
DNA: TGTGCCAGCAGCCCGGGACCTACCAATGAGCAGTTCTTC
CDR3: CASSPGPTNEQFF

D: TRBD2
J: TRBJ2-1
V: TRBV12-3/TRBV12-4
size: many
DNA: TGTGCCAGCAGTTTTTTAGCGGGAGACCCCAATGAGCAGTTCTTC
CDR3: CASSFLAGDPNEQFF

D: NA
J: TRBJ2-3
V: TRBV20-1
size: many
DNA: TGCAGTGCTAGTGAACCAGATACGCAGTATTTT
CDR3: CSASEPDTQYF

D: NA
J: TRBJ1-3
V: TRBV18
size: NA
DNA: TGTGCCAGCTCCCCAGGGAGCTCCTCTGGAAACACCATATATTTT
CDR3: CASSPGSSSGNTIYF

D: NA
J: TRBJ2-3
V: TRBV7-2
size: many
DNA: TGTGCCAGCAGCCCTGCCCCAAGCACAGATACGCAGTATTTT
CDR3: CASSPAPSTDTQYF

D: NA
J: TRBJ2-3
V: TRBV24-1
size: NA
DNA: TGTGCCACCAGTGATTTCGGGAAGAGCACAGATACGCAGTATTTT
CDR3: CATSDFGKSTDTQYF

D: NA
J: TRBJ2-3
V: TRBV30
size: many
DNA: TGTGCCTGGGCTGGCGGCCGAAACACAGATACGCAGTATTTT
CDR3: CAWAGGRNTDTQYF

D: NA
J: TRBJ2-2
V: TRBV19
size: many
DNA: TGTGCCAGTAGAGGGGGACCGACGAACACCGGGGAGCTGTTTTTT
CDR3: CASRGGPTNTGELFF

D: NA
J: TRBJ1-2
V: TRBV28
size: many
DNA: TGTGCCAGCAGTCCTATGCCGAGGGCGGGTGGCTACACCTTC
CDR3: CASSPMPRAGGYTF

D: NA
J: TRBJ2-4
V: TRBV6-9
size: few
DNA: TGTGCCAGCAGTTTTTCAGGCGAAAAACGGTACTTC
CDR3: CASSFSGEKRYF

D: NA
J: TRBJ2-7
V: TRBV4-3
size: NA
DNA: TGCGCCAGCAGCCAAGACCTGCCGAACGAGCAGTACTTC
CDR3: CASSQDLPNEQYF

D: TRBD1
J: TRBJ2-2
V: TRBV19
size: many
DNA: TGTGCCAGTAGTACTGGGACAGGGATGGTTACCGGGGAGCTGTTTTTT
CDR3: CASSTGTGMVTGELFF

D: TRBD2
J: TRBJ2-1
V: TRBV6-9
size: NA
DNA: TGTGCCAGCAGTTCACTAGCGGGGGAGGATGAGCAGTTCTTC
CDR3: CASSSLAGEDEQFF

D: TRBD2
J: TRBJ2-3
V: TRBV10-3
size: many
DNA: TGTGCCATCAGGACGACAAATCTAGCGGGAGGGAGCACAGATACGCAGTATTTT
CDR3: CAIRTTNLAGGSTDTQYF

D: NA
J: TRBJ2-2
V: TRBV10-1
size: few
DNA: TGCGCCAGCATCGGACAAAACACCGGGGAGCTGTTTTTT
CDR3: CASIGQNTGELFF

D: TRBD2
J: TRBJ2-1
V: TRBV6-1
size: many
DNA: TGTGCCAGCAGCTGGGACGGAACTAGCGGGAGCGATTACAATGAGCAGTTCTTC
CDR3: CASSWDGTSGSDYNEQFF

D: NA
J: TRBJ2-1
V: TRBV27
size: many
DNA: TGTGCCAGCAGCAACATAGGGAAGTCACTCTCCTACAATGAGCAGTTCTTC
CDR3: CASSNIGKSLSYNEQFF

D: NA
J: TRBJ2-7
V: TRBV29-1
size: NA
DNA: TGCAGCGTTGAGACTCGGTACGAGCAGTACTTC
CDR3: CSVETRYEQYF

D: TRBD2
J: TRBJ2-1
V: TRBV6-1
size: many
DNA: TGTGCCAGCAGCAGGACTAGGTATACTGAGCAGTTCTTC
CDR3: CASSRTRYTEQFF

D: TRBD1
J: TRBJ1-1
V: TRBV20-1
size: many
DNA: TGCAGTGCTAGAGACCCGACAGGGGCCGAGACTTTCTTT
CDR3: CSARDPTGAETFF

D: NA
J: TRBJ2-2
V: TRBV20-1
size: many
DNA: TGCAGTGCGCGACTAGGGAACACCGGGGAGCTGTTTTTT
CDR3: CSARLGNTGELFF

D: TRBD1
J: TRBJ1-6
V: TRBV30
size: many
DNA: TGTGCCTGGAGTTCGACAGGGGTCCGTTCACCCCTCCACTTT
CDR3: CAWSSTGVRSPLHF

D: NA
J: TRBJ1-2
V: TRBV3-1
size: many
DNA: TGTGCCAGCAGCCTCGGTCAGGGTCTCTCCTATGGCTACACCTTC
CDR3: CASSLGQGLSYGYTF

D: TRBD1
J: TRBJ1-1
V: TRBV20-1
size: NA
DNA: TGCAGTGCTAGAGATCGGACAGGGGGCACTGAAGCTTTCTTT
CDR3: CSARDRTGGTEAFF

D: NA
J: TRBJ2-2
V: TRBV19
size: NA
DNA: TGTGCCAGTAGTTATCGGTACGCCGACACCGGGGAGCTGTTTTTT
CDR3: CASSYRYADTGELFF

D: TRBD2
J: TRBJ2-2
V: TRBV6-1
size: few
DNA: TGTGCCAGCAGGCTAGCGGGTATTTCGGGGGAGCTGTTTTTT
CDR3: CASRLAGISGELFF

D: TRBD2
J: TRBJ2-5
V: TRBV7-7
size: many
DNA: TGTGCTAGCAGCTTAAGAGGACTAGCGGGAGTAGAGACCCAGTACTTC
CDR3: CASSLRGLAGVETQYF

D: NA
J: TRBJ1-3
V: TRBV7-3
size: NA
DNA: TGTGCCAGCAGCCGCGGACAGTCTGGTTCTGGAAACACCATATATTTT
CDR3: CASSRGQSGSGNTIYF

D: TRBD1
J: TRBJ2-5
V: TRBV4-2
size: many
DNA: TGTGCCAGCAGCATGACAGGGAACCAAGAGACCCAGTACTTC
CDR3: CASSMTGNQETQYF

D: TRBD1
J: TRBJ2-7
V: TRBV4-3
size: NA
DNA: TGCGCCAGCAGCCGGAACAGGGGGCTCGAGCAGTACTTC
CDR3: CASSRNRGLEQYF

D: NA
J: TRBJ2-1
V: TRBV28
size: many
DNA: TGTGCCAGCAGTTTATCGGTGGAGTTGGCGGGCCCCTACAATGAGCAGTTCTTC
CDR3: CASSLSVELAGPYNEQFF